These T cell receptor beta chains were read from a single sample in a study of blood T cell repertoires in COVID-19. Data came from immunoSEQ multiplex PCR; TCRdb stores just in-frame clones and leaves some out. The sample has almost 250,000 clones, around 87% seen once. Sample: PBMCs or T cells enriched from blood (not recorded which). The receptor set was obtained from a woman aged 50 to 60 who had recovered from COVID-19. Each CDR3 is given with its conserved first and last residue. The order of the fields is clone size, V gene, CDR3 protein. A clone size is listed for some rows: how often the clone was seen (once, few, many), or a class if it is expanded.

>once|TRBV7-2
CASSSRLYGSYEQYF
>.|TRBV5-1
CASSLRGQGAWEKLFF
>.|TRBV15
CATSRDQQPQHF
>.|TRBV9
CASSVGTGGNTIYF
>.|TRBV6-5
CASSPLGGADYGYTF
>.|TRBV11-2
CASSLGFGGELFF
>few|TRBV30
CAWSGYLKASGSTPSYNEQFF
>.|TRBV25-1
CASSEAGGGIYNEQFF
>.|TRBV7-9
CASSGAGRNSPLHF
>.|TRBV23-1
CASSQSVSRGSVTRGEQFF
>.|TRBV24-1
CATSDPKADSYNEQFF
>.|TRBV7-9
CASSLARGGTDTQYF
>.|TRBV3-1/TRBV3-2
CASSQDSVKKAFF
>.|TRBV2
CASSSTGPLSYTF
>.|TRBV3-1/TRBV3-2
CATRPEGQNNEQFF
>.|TRBV7-2
CASSLLGQTGTDTQYF
>.|TRBV27
CASSTRQGYTEAFF
>.|TRBV6-4
CASSEGQDRTGELFF
>.|TRBV18
CASSPTNGGGDGYTF
>.|TRBV11-2
CASSPREVSGTLHF
>.|TRBV28
CASSSSGVANSPLHF
>.|TRBV15
CATKRAGNSYGYTF
>once|TRBV2
CASTSSGARNEQYF
>.|TRBV18
CASSRLQVPYEQYF
>few|TRBV28
CASSSTGTGGTYGYTF
>.|TRBV7-9
CASSLGTGNQPQHF
>.|TRBV30
CAWTVSNTEAFF
>.|TRBV29-1
CSVEDFGTEAFF